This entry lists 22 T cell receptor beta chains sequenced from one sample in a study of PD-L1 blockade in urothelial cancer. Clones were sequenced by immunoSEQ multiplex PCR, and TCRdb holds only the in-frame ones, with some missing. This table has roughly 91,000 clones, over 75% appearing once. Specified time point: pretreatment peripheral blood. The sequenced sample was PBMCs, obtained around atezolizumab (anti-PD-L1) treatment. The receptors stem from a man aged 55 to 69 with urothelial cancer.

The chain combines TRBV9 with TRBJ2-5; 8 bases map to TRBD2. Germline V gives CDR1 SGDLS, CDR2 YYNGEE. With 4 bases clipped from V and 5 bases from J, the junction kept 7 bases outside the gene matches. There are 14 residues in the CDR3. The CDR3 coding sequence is TGTGCCAGCAGCCCCAGGACTAGCACGGAGACCCAGTACTTC. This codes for CASSPRTSTETQYF.

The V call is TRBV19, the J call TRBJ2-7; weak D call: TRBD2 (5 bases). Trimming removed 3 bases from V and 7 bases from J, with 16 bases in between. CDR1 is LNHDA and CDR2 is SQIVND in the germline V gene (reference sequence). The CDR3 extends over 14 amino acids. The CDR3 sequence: CASSIWSQTGEQYF. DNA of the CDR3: TGTGCCAGTAGTATTTGGTCGCAGACGGGGGAGCAGTACTTC.

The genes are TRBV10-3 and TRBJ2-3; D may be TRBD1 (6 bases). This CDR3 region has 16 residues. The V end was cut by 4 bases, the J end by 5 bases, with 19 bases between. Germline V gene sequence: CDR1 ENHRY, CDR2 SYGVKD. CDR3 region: CAISARTVSSGDTQYF. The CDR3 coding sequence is TGTGCCATCAGTGCCAGGACAGTCAGTTCGGGAGATACGCAGTATTTT.

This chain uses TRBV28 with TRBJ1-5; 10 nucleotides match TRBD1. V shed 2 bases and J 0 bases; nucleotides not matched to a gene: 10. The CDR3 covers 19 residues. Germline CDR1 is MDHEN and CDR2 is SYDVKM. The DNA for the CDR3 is TGTGCCAGCAGTTTAGGGACAGGGGTGGGGGTCTATAGCAATCAGCCCCAGCATTTT. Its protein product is CASSLGTGVGVYSNQPQHF.

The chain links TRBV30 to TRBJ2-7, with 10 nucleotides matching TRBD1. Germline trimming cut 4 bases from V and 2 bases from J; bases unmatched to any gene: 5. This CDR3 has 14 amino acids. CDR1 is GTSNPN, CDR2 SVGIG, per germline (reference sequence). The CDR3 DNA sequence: TGTGCCTGGACCCGGGACAGGGGAACCTACGAGCAGTACTTC. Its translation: CAWTRDRGTYEQYF.

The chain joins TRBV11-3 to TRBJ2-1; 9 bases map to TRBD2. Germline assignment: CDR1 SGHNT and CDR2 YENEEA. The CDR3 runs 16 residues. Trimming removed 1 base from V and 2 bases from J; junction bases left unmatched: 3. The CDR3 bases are TGTGCCAGCAGCTTAGTTGCGGGGGGGGCCTACAATGAGCAGTTCTTC. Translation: CASSLVAGGAYNEQFF.

The CDR3 DNA reads as TGTGCCAGCAGAGACGTAGGAGGCTCCTACGAGCAGTACTTC. Translating gives CASRDVGGSYEQYF. The V and J genes are TRBV6-5 and TRBJ2-7; TRBD2 might be the D (5 bases). The CDR3 length is 14 residues. The V gene's germline CDR1 is MNHEY and CDR2 SVGAGI. The germline V and J ends were trimmed by 6 bases and 0 bases, with 12 bases remaining between them.

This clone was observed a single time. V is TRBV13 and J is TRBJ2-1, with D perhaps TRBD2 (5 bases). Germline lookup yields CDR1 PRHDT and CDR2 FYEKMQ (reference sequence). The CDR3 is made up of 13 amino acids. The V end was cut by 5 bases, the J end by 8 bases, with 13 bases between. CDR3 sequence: CASSPTGRDEQFF. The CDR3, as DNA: TGTGCCAGCAGCCCGACCGGGCGGGATGAGCAGTTCTTC. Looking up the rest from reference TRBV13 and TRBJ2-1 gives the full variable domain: AAGVIQSPRHLIKEKRETATLKCYPIPRHDTVYWYQQGPGQDPQFLISFYEKMQSDKGSIPDRFSAQQFSDYHSELNMSSLELGDSALYFCASSPTGRDEQFFGPGTRLTVL.

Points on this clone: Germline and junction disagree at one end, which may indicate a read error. CDR3 in amino acids: CASSPGLHTGELFF. The CDR3 DNA is TGTGCTAGCAGCCCCGGACTTCACACGGGGGAGCTGTTTTTT. V gene TRBV7-7 combines with J gene TRBJ2-2; weak D call: TRBD2 (5 bases). CDR3 length equals 14 residues. The germline V gene has CDR1 SSHAT and CDR2 FNYEAQ (reference sequence).

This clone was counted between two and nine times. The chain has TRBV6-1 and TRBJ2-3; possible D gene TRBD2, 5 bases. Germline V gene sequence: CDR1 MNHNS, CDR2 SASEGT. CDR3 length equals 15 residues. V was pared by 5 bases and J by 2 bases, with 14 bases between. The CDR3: CASSPRGFYTDTQYF. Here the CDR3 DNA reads TGTGCCAGCAGTCCACGGGGATTTTACACAGATACGCAGTATTTT.

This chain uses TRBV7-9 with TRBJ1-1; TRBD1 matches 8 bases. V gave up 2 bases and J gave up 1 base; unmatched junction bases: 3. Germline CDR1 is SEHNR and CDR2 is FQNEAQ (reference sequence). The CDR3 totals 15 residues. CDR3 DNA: TGTGCCAGCAGCTTAACAGGACAGGGGAACACTGAAGCTTTCTTT. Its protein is CASSLTGQGNTEAFF.

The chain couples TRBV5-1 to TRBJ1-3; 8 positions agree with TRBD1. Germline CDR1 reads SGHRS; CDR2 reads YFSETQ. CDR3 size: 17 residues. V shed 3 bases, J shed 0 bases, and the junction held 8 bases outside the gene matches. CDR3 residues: CASSSGGQAISGNTIYF. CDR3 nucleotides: TGCGCCAGCAGCTCGGGGGGACAGGCGATCTCTGGAAACACCATATATTTT.

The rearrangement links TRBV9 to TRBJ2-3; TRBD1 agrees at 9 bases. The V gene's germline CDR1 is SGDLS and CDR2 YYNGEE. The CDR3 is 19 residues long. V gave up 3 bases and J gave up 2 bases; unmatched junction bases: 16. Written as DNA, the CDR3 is TGTGCCAGCAGCGAATCCCTTGGCTCGGGACAGGGTTACACAGATACGCAGTATTTT. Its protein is CASSESLGSGQGYTDTQYF. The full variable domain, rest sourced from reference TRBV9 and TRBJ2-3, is DSGVTQTPKHLITATGQRVTLRCSPRSGDLSVYWYQQSLDQGLQFLIQYYNGEERAKGNILERFSAQQFPDLHSELNLSSLELGDSALYFCASSESLGSGQGYTDTQYFGPGTRLTVL.

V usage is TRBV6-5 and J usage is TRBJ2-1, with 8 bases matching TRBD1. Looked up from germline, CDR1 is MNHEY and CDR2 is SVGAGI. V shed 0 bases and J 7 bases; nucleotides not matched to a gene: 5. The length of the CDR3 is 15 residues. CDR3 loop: CASSYSGQGWNEQFF. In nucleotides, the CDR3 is TGTGCCAGCAGTTACTCAGGACAGGGTTGGAATGAGCAGTTCTTC.

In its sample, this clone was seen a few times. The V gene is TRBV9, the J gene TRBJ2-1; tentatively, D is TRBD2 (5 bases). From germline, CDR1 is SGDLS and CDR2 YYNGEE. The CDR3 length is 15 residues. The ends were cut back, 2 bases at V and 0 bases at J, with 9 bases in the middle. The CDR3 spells CASSVSGGSYNEQFF. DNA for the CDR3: TGTGCCAGCAGCGTTTCCGGAGGCTCCTACAATGAGCAGTTCTTC. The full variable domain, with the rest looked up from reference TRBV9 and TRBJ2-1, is DSGVTQTPKHLITATGQRVTLRCSPRSGDLSVYWYQQSLDQGLQFLIQYYNGEERAKGNILERFSAQQFPDLHSELNLSSLELGDSALYFCASSVSGGSYNEQFFGPGTRLTVL.

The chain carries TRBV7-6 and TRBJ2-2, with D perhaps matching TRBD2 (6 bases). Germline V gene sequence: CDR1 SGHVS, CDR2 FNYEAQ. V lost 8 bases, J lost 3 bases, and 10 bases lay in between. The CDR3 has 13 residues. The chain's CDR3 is CASGAGYTGELFF. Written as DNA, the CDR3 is TGTGCCAGCGGCGCGGGGTACACCGGGGAGCTGTTTTTT. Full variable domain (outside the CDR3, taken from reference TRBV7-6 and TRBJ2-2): GAGVSQSPRYKVTKRGQDVALRCDPISGHVSLYWYRQALGQGPEFLTYFNYEAQQDKSGLPNDRFSAERPEGSISTLTIQRTEQRDSAMYRCASGAGYTGELFFGEGSRLTVL.

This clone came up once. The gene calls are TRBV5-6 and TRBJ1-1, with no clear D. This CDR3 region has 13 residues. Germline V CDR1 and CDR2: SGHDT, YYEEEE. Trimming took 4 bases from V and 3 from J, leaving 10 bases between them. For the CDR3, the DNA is TGTGCCAGCAGCATCGGCCGGGACACTGAAGCTTTCTTT. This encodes CASSIGRDTEAFF.

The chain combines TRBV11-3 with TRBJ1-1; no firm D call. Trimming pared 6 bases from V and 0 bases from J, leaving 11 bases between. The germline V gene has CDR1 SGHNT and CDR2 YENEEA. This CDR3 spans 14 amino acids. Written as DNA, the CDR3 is TGTGCCAGCAGGAGACAACGAATGAACACTGAAGCTTTCTTT. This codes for CASRRQRMNTEAFF.

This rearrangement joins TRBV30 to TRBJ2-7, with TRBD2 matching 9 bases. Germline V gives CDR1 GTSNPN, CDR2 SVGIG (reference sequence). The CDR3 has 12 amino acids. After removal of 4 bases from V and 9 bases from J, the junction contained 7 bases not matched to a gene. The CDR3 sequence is CAWKAGGPLQYF. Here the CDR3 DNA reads TGTGCCTGGAAAGCGGGAGGACCGCTGCAGTACTTC.

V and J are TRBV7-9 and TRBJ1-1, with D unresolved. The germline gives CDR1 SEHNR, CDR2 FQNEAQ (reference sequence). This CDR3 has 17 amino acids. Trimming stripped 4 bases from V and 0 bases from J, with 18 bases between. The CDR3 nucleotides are TGTGCCAGCAGCTCTGGCGGCGGGCTCGCCATGAACACTGAAGCTTTCTTT. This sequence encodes CASSSGGGLAMNTEAFF.

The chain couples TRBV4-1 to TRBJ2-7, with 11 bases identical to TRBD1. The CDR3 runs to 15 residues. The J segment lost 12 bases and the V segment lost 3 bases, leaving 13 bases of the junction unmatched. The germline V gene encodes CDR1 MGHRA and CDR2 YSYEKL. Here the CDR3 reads CASSHTGDRGVSRYF. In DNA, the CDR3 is TGCGCCAGCAGCCACACGGGGGACAGGGGGGTTTCACGGTACTTC.

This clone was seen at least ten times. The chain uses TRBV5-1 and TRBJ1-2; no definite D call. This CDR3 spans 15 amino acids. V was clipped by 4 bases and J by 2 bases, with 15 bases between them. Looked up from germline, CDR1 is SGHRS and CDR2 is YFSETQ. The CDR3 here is CASSLSGEENYGYTF. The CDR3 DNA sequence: TGCGCCAGCAGCCTGTCGGGAGAAGAGAACTATGGCTACACCTTC.